Only a few counts were recorded for the clone carrying this T cell receptor (beta chain). The source of the sample is a study of T cells of healthy individuals. V was pared by 3 bases and J by 6 bases, with 12 bases between. The germline V gene has CDR1 LNHDA and CDR2 SQIVND (reference sequence). The CDR3 is made up of 14 amino acids. Each CDR3 protein is one row after TCRdb ran MiXCR on the 5' RACE reads. The top ten hold approximately 4.7% of the sample, which has about 57,000 distinct CDR3 sequences, about 16% seen once. This receptor was taken from a human donor in good health. V and J are TRBV19 and TRBJ2-1; D is perhaps TRBD1 (5 bases). The CDR3 reads CASSIGHFGNEQFF. The CDR3 nucleotides are TGTGCCAGTAGTATCGGACATTTCGGCAATGAGCAGTTCTTC.